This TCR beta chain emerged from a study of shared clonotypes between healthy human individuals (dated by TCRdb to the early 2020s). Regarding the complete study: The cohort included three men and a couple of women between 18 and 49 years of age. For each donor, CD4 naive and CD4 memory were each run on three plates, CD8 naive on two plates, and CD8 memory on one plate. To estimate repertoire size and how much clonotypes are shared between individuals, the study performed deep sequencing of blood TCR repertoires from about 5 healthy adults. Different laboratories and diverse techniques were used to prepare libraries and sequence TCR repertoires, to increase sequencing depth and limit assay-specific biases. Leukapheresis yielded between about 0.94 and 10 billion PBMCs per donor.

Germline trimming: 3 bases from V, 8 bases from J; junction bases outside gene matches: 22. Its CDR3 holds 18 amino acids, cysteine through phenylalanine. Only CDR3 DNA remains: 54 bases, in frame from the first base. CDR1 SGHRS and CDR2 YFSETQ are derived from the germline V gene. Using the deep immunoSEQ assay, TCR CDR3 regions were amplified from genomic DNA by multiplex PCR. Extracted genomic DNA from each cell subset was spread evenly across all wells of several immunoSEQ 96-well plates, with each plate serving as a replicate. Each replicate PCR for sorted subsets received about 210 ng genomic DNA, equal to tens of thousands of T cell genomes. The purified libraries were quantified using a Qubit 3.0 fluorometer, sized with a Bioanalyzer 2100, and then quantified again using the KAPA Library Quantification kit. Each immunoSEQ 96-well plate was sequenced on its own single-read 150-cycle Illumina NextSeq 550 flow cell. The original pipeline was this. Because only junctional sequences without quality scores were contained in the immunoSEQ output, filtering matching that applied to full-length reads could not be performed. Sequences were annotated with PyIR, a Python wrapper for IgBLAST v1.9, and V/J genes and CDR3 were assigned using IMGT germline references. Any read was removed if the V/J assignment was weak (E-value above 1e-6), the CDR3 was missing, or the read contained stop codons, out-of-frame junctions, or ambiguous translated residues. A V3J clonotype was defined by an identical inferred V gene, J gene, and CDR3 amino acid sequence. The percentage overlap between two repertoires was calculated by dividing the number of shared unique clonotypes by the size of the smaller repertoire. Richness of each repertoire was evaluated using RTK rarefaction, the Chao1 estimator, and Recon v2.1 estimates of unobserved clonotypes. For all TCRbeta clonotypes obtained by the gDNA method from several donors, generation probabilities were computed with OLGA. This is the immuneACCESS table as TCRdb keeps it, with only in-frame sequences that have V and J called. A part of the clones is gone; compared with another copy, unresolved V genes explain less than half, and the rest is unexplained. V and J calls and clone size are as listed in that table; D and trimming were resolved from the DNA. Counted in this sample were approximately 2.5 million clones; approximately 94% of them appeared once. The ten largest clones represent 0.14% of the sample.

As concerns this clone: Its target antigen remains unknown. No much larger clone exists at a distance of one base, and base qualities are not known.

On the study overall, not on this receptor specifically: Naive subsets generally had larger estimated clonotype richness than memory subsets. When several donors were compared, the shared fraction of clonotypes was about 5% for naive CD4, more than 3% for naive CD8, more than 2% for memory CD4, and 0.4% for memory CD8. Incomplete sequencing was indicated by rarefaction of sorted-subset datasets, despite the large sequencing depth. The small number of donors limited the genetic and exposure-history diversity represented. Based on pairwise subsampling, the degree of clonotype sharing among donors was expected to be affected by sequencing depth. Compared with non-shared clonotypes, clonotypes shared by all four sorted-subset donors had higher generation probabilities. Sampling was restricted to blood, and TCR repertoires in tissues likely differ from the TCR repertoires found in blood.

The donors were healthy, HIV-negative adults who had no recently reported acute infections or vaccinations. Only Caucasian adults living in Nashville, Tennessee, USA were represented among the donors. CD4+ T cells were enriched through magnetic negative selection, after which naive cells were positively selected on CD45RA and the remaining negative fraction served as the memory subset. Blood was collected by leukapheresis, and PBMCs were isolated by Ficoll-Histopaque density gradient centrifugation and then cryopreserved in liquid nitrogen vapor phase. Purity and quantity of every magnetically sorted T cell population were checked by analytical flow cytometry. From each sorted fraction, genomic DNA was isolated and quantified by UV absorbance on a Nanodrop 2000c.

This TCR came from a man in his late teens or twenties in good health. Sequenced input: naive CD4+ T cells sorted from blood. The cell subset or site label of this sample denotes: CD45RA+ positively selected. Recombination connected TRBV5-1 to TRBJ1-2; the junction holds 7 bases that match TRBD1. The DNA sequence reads TGCGCCAGCAGCTCTGTGCCCGACCCGAGGGGGCGCACGGAGGGCTACACCTTC. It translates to CASSSVPDPRGRTEGYTF.